The next 26 T cell receptor beta chains were all read from a single sample in a study of cytomegalovirus exposure and HLA in healthy donors. Use of 60 Vbeta and 13 Jbeta primers characterized the PCR. Profiled with immunoSEQ multiplex PCR; TCRdb holds only in-frame clones, not every one. The repertoire holds about 120,000 clones, with about two thirds as singletons. The source material was PBMCs. These receptors all stem from a middle-aged woman in good health and CMV-seropositive.

V and J are TRBV10-1 and TRBJ2-1, with D hard to call. V lost 5 bases, J lost 0 bases, and 14 bases lay in between. CDR3 length equals 16 residues. CDR1 is WNHNN, CDR2 SYGVQD, per germline (reference sequence). DNA for the CDR3: TGCGCCAGCAGTAACCCACCGGGTAGCTCCTACAATGAGCAGTTCTTC. This translates into CASSNPPGSSYNEQFF.

The chain couples TRBV18 to TRBJ2-1, with 8 bases fitting TRBD2. Germline values: CDR1 KGHSH, CDR2 LQKENI. V shed 8 bases and J 7 bases; nucleotides not matched to a gene: 10. The CDR3 is 14 amino acids. CDR3 residues: CASTPVGGGNEQFF. CDR3 DNA: TGTGCCAGCACCCCGGTCGGGGGGGGAAATGAGCAGTTCTTC.

Only a few counts were recorded for this clone. The chain carries TRBV7-7 and TRBJ2-5, with 8 nucleotides matching TRBD1. After removal of 7 bases from V and 5 bases from J, the junction contained 12 bases not matched to a gene. Germline CDR1 SSHAT, CDR2 FNYEAQ (reference sequence). The CDR3 spans 15 residues. The CDR3 region has the DNA TGTGCCAGCACCCAAACAGGGGGGCCATTGGAGACCCAGTACTTC. It translates to CASTQTGGPLETQYF.

This chain uses TRBV7-3 with TRBJ1-1; TRBD1 matches at 7 bases. Germline V gives CDR1 SGHTA, CDR2 FQGTGA. V was clipped by 6 bases and J by 6 bases; unmatched bases: 7. The CDR3 contains 13 residues. The CDR3 DNA is TGTGCCAGCAGTCAAAGACAGGGCGCTGAAGCTTTCTTT. It translates to CASSQRQGAEAFF.

The rearrangement uses TRBV10-3 and TRBJ1-4; 9 bases agree with TRBD1. This CDR3 spans 16 amino acids. The trim removed 0 bases at V and 7 bases at J, leaving 6 bases unmatched. Germline assignment: CDR1 ENHRY and CDR2 SYGVKD. The CDR3 coding sequence is TGTGCCATCAGTGAGTCGAACAGGGGGCAGGGTGAAAAACTGTTTTTT. It encodes CAISESNRGQGEKLFF.

This clone has just a few counts. Here the CDR3 DNA reads TGTGCCAGCAGCCGTTCGGGACAATCGGACACTGAAGCTTTCTTT. It yields the protein CASSRSGQSDTEAFF. This chain uses TRBV5-4 with TRBJ1-1, with a weak D call TRBD1 (6 bases). Trimming took off 4 bases at V and 3 bases at J, with 16 bases between the two ends. From germline, CDR1 is SGHNT and CDR2 YYREEE (reference sequence). The CDR3 is 15 residues long. Together with reference TRBV5-4 and TRBJ1-1, the CDR3 gives the full variable domain: ETGVTQSPTHLIKTRGQQVTLRCSSQSGHNTVSWYQQALGQGPQFIFQYYREEENGRGNFPPRFSGLQFPNYSSELNVNALELDDSALYLCASSRSGQSDTEAFFGQGTRLTVV.

This chain joins TRBV5-1 and TRBJ2-7; D is possibly TRBD2 (6 bases). With 4 bases removed from V and 9 bases from J, the gap between germline ends came to 23 bases. CDR3 length equals 15 residues. Germline V gene lookup returns CDR1 SGHRS and CDR2 YFSETQ. In DNA form, the CDR3 reads TGCGCCAGCAGCCCGGGAGTGGGGATGTGGGTCTTGCAGTACTTC. Translated: CASSPGVGMWVLQYF.

The chain is built from TRBV11-2 and TRBJ1-6, with D possibly being TRBD1 (6 bases). The CDR3 extends over 13 amino acids. V was cut by 2 bases and J by 9 bases, with 8 bases left in between. Per germline, CDR1 SGHAT and CDR2 FQNNGV. CDR3 amino acids: CASSLQGSSPLHF. DNA of the CDR3: TGTGCCAGCAGCTTACAGGGGTCTTCACCCCTCCACTTT.

The CDR3 DNA sequence: TGTGCCAGCAGCCTTCAGGAGAACACTGAAGCTTTCTTT. Translating it yields CASSLQENTEAFF. The V gene is TRBV7-3, the J gene TRBJ1-1; D unclear. The CDR3 extends over 13 amino acids. Germline CDR1 and CDR2: SGHTA and FQGTGA. With 5 bases removed from V and 1 base from J, the gap between germline ends came to 8 bases.

The chain combines TRBV6-5 with TRBJ2-7; TRBD1 aligns across 10 bases. The CDR3 covers 13 residues. Trimming removed 5 bases from V and 7 bases from J; junction bases left unmatched: 5. Germline CDR1 reads MNHEY; CDR2 reads SVGAGI. CDR3 sequence (DNA): TGTGCCAGCAGTAGGGACAGGGGTTGGGAGCAGTACTTC. This encodes CASSRDRGWEQYF.

The J gene is TRBJ2-5, the V gene TRBV7-9; D might be TRBD1 (5 bases). Germline CDR1 reads SEHNR; CDR2 reads FQNEAQ (reference sequence). The CDR3 spans 14 residues. The germline V and J ends were trimmed by 5 bases and 4 bases, with 14 bases remaining between them. CDR3 DNA: TGTGCCAGCAGCCTAACCCCAAGGGGAGAGACCCAGTACTTC. Its translation: CASSLTPRGETQYF.

This clone was seen a few times. This sequence joins TRBV5-6 and TRBJ1-3; D not certain. CDR1 and CDR2 (germline): SGHDT, YYEEEE. The length of the CDR3 is 12 residues. Trimming removed 4 bases at V and 0 bases at J, with 2 bases between. The CDR3: CASSRSGNTIYF. DNA for the CDR3: TGTGCCAGCAGCCGCTCTGGAAACACCATATATTTT.

The chain has TRBV19 and TRBJ2-3, with TRBD2 matching over 9 bases. Looked up from germline, CDR1 is LNHDA and CDR2 is SQIVND (reference sequence). The CDR3 sequence is 15 residues long. V was pared by 5 bases and J by 2 bases, with 5 bases of the junction left unmatched. The CDR3 DNA follows: TGTGCCAGTAGTCCACTAGCGGGCCTCACAGATACGCAGTATTTT. It translates to CASSPLAGLTDTQYF.

This chain joins TRBV28 and TRBJ1-5; D is unresolved. From germline, CDR1 is MDHEN and CDR2 SYDVKM. The CDR3 is made up of 17 amino acids. Trimming removed 5 bases at V and 3 bases at J, with 20 bases between. The CDR3 DNA is TGTGCCAGCAGTAAACGGTTCTCCTACCCCTCCAATCAGCCCCAGCATTTT. Protein: CASSKRFSYPSNQPQHF.

This clone has just a few counts. This same CDR3 is encoded by further DNA sequences in the sample. This sequence joins TRBV7-6 and TRBJ1-4, with 10 nucleotides matching TRBD1. CDR1 and CDR2 (germline): SGHVS, FNYEAQ. The V gene end was trimmed by 4 bases and the J gene end by 7 bases; junction bases not matched to a gene: 6. This CDR3 contains 15 residues. In DNA, the CDR3 is TGTGCCAGCAGCTCGACAGGGGGCTGGGGTGAAAAACTGTTTTTT. Translation gives CASSSTGGWGEKLFF.

V usage is TRBV29-1 and J usage is TRBJ2-5; a weak D match, TRBD1 (6 bases). This CDR3 comprises 13 residues. The V end lost 7 bases, the J end lost 7 bases, and 19 bases lay between the germline ends. Germline V CDR1 and CDR2: SQVTM, ANQGSEA. The chain's CDR3 is CSAGQIGGGTQYF. In DNA form, the CDR3 reads TGCAGCGCTGGACAGATCGGTGGTGGGACCCAGTACTTC.

This clone has only a few counts. Other DNA sequences in this specimen translate into the identical CDR3. The chain is built from TRBV9 and TRBJ2-3, with 8 positions matching TRBD2. This CDR3 has 15 amino acids. J lost 4 bases, V lost 0 bases, and 4 bases had no gene match. Per germline, CDR1 SGDLS and CDR2 YYNGEE. The CDR3 reads CASSVVAGGADTQYF. The CDR3 DNA reads as TGTGCCAGCAGCGTAGTCGCGGGGGGCGCAGATACGCAGTATTTT.

V and J are TRBV6-1 and TRBJ1-1; 9 bases fit TRBD1. The CDR3 loop spans 16 amino acids. The trim removed 1 base at V and 11 bases at J, leaving 14 bases unmatched. Germline V lookup: CDR1 MNHNS, CDR2 SASEGT. The CDR3 sequence is CASSEVAPGQGGRAFF. CDR3 nucleotide sequence: TGTGCCAGCAGTGAAGTGGCGCCGGGACAGGGCGGGAGGGCTTTCTTT.

The gene calls are TRBV15 and TRBJ1-4; a weak D match, TRBD1 (5 bases). The CDR3 contains 17 residues. The germline V gene has CDR1 LNHNV and CDR2 YYDKDF (reference sequence). V was pared by 2 bases and J by 2 bases, with 15 bases between. CDR3 nucleotides: TGTGCCACCAGCAGATACAGGCCCAGCCATACTAATGAAAAACTGTTTTTT. This encodes CATSRYRPSHTNEKLFF.

The rearrangement links TRBV27 to TRBJ1-2, with TRBD1 matching 7 bases. V trimming: 11 bases; J trimming: 0 bases; junction bases outside the gene matches: 15. There are 16 residues in the CDR3. Germline assignment: CDR1 MNHEY and CDR2 SMNVEV (reference sequence). The CDR3 DNA follows: TGTGCCCCACGTGACTGGAGACAGGGTGCTAACTATGGCTACACCTTC. This codes for CAPRDWRQGANYGYTF.

This chain joins TRBV5-6 and TRBJ1-1; 7 bases align to TRBD1. V was clipped by 4 bases and J by 0 bases; unmatched bases: 12. Germline lookup yields CDR1 SGHDT and CDR2 YYEEEE. This CDR3 comprises 17 residues. This chain's CDR3 is CASSLAGGQRLNTEAFF. In DNA, the CDR3 is TGTGCCAGCAGCCTAGCCGGGGGACAGAGATTGAACACTGAAGCTTTCTTT. The variable domain in full, completed from reference TRBV5-6 and TRBJ1-1, reads DAGVTQSPTHLIKTRGQQVTLRCSPKSGHDTVSWYQQALGQGPQFIFQYYEEEERQRGNFPDRFSGHQFPNYSSELNVNALLLGDSALYLCASSLAGGQRLNTEAFFGQGTRLTVV.

A few counts support this clone. The chain is built from TRBV5-1 and TRBJ2-6; no clear D. This CDR3 has 16 amino acids. Germline CDR1 reads SGHRS; CDR2 reads YFSETQ. Trimming left V 4 bases short and J 0 bases short, with 11 bases between. The CDR3 DNA follows: TGCGCCAGCAGCGATCAAACAGCCTCTGGGGCCAACGTCCTGACTTTC. Protein: CASSDQTASGANVLTF.

The DNA of the CDR3 is TGTGCCAGCAGCTTAAGTCGACAGGGAACCGGGGAGCTGTTTTTT. Residues: CASSLSRQGTGELFF. The chain uses TRBV7-9 and TRBJ2-2; 7 bases match TRBD1. V lost 2 bases to trimming and J lost 5 bases; unmatched junction nucleotides: 5. The germline V gene has CDR1 SEHNR and CDR2 FQNEAQ (reference sequence). This CDR3 spans 15 amino acids.

V gene TRBV27 combines with J gene TRBJ1-1; 7 positions agree with TRBD1. CDR3 length: 15 residues. V shed 7 bases, J shed 1 base, and the junction held 9 bases outside the gene matches. Germline-derived CDR1 and CDR2 are MNHEY and SMNVEV (reference sequence). In DNA form, the CDR3 reads TGTGCCAGCACATCGGGAGGGGGCTGGAACACTGAAGCTTTCTTT. It specifies CASTSGGGWNTEAFF.

J is TRBJ2-4 and V is TRBV7-9; 8 bases line up with TRBD2. With 0 bases clipped from V and 2 bases from J, the junction kept 6 bases outside the gene matches. The germline V gene has CDR1 SEHNR and CDR2 FQNEAQ (reference sequence). This CDR3 is 17 amino acids long. CDR3 DNA sequence: TGTGCCAGCAGCTTAGCCGGGGGGGGACCACCCAAAAACATTCAGTACTTC. Translated, it gives CASSLAGGGPPKNIQYF.

The chain couples TRBV29-1 to TRBJ1-4; TRBD1 agrees at 10 bases. The CDR3 totals 12 residues. Germline CDR1 SQVTM, CDR2 ANQGSEA. J gave up 8 bases and V 7 bases, and 4 bases lay outside the gene matches. CDR3 in amino acids: CSGGQGSEKLFF. The CDR3 DNA reads as TGCAGCGGGGGACAGGGGAGCGAAAAACTGTTTTTT. Full variable domain (outside the CDR3, taken from reference TRBV29-1 and TRBJ1-4): SAVISQKPSRDICQRGTSLTIQCQVDSQVTMMFWYRQQPGQSLTLIATANQGSEATYESGFVIDKFPISRPNLTFSTLTVSNMSPEDSSIYLCSGGQGSEKLFFGSGTQLSVL.